This T cell receptor (beta chain) was sequenced in a study of cytomegalovirus exposure and HLA in healthy donors. The method was immunoSEQ multiplex PCR; TCRdb's version includes in-frame clones alone and lacks a portion of them. Altogether 250,000 to 400,000 clones are present, over 75% being singletons, with the ten largest covering more than 0.95%. From the approximately 120-subject validation cohort, which was separate from the roughly 690-subject first cohort, the donors were drawn. Germline V gives CDR1 SGHNT, CDR2 YYREEE (reference sequence). V lost 0 bases, J lost 5 bases, and 12 bases lay in between. The CDR3 runs 15 residues.

This chain links TRBV5-4 with TRBJ2-1; possible D gene TRBD1, 6 bases. Input material: PBMCs. This sequence was found in a man under 40 in good health and CMV-seronegative. The CDR3 region has the DNA TGTGCCAGCAGCTTGGGAAGACAGGTCGACAATGAGCAGTTCTTC. It is translated as CASSLGRQVDNEQFF.